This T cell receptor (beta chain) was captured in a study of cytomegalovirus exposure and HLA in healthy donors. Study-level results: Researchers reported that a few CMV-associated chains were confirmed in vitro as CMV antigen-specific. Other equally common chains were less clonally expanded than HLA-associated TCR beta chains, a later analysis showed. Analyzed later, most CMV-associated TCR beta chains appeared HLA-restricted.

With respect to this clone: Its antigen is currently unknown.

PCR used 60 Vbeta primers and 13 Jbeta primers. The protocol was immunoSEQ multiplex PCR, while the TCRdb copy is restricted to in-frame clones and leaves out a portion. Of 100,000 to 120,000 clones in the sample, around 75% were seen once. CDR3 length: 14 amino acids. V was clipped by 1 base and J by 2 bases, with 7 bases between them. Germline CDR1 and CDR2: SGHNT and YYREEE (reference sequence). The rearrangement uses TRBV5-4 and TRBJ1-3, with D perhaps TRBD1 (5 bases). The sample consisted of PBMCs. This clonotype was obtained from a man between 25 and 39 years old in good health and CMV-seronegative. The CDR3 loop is CASSLRGAGNTIYF. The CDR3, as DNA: TGTGCCAGCAGCTTGAGGGGCGCTGGAAACACCATATATTTT.